This note documents a single TCR beta chain sequence. This table comes from immunoSEQ multiplex PCR, and its TCRdb copy is limited to in-frame clones, with some not included. The sample yields 20,000 or so clones, roughly 88% seen once. Germline loops: CDR1 MNHEY, CDR2 SVGAGI. The CDR3 totals 13 residues. V was cut by 6 bases and J by 4 bases, with 12 bases left in between. This entry belongs to a study of PD-1 and CTLA-4 blockade in melanoma. The sequencing here drew on CD8+ T cells from peripheral blood, taken before anti-PD-1 treatment. The receptor comes from a human donor with melanoma. The chain is built from TRBV6-5 and TRBJ1-1, with D perhaps TRBD1 (6 bases). CDR3 protein: CASRLTGTTEAFF. Here the CDR3 DNA reads TGTGCCAGCAGACTTACAGGGACCACTGAAGCTTTCTTT.